These 21 T cell receptor beta chains were sequenced from one sample in a study of T cell repertoires in cytomegalovirus infection. TCRdb reprocessed the reads via MiXCR and lists one record per CDR3 protein. The sample records about 51,000 distinct CDR3 sequences, more than 15% being singletons. Antigen specificity for these receptors is unknown. The input for sequencing was CD8+ T cells from cultured PBMCs, taken from culture after CMV antigen stimulation. The receptors here all came from a human donor in good health (CMV status not recorded). Some clones in this sample may be carry-over from other donors' samples.

This clonotype was counted at least ten times. This chain uses TRBV28 with TRBJ2-1; 9 positions match TRBD1. The V gene's germline CDR1 is MDHEN and CDR2 SYDVKM. V was clipped by 7 bases and J by 8 bases; unmatched bases: 12. CDR3 length: 15 amino acids. CDR3 DNA: TGTGCCAGCACCTCGGGACAGGGTAGGGTCGATGAGCAGTTCTTC. It codes for CASTSGQGRVDEQFF.

This clonotype was counted a few times. The chain recombines TRBV6-6 with TRBJ2-7; 9 bases are a match to TRBD2. This CDR3 is 16 amino acids long. In germline, CDR1 is MNHNY, CDR2 SVGAGI (reference sequence). The J segment lost 3 bases and the V segment lost 6 bases, leaving 12 bases of the junction unmatched. CDR3 amino acids: CASSPMTSGYHYEQYF. CDR3 bases: TGTGCCAGCAGCCCCATGACTAGCGGTTACCACTACGAGCAGTACTTC.

Notes on this clonotype: At one end, the junction sequence differs from germline, possibly due to a read error. The chain is built from TRBV2 and TRBJ2-1; TRBD2 agrees at 7 bases. Germline CDR1 and CDR2: SNHLY and FYNNEI. CDR3 length: 15 residues. The CDR3 DNA reads TGTGCCAGCAGCGAAGGGAGGGGACCCAACAATGAACAGTTCTTC. Translated, it gives CASSEGRGPNNEQFF.

The J gene is TRBJ1-6, the V gene TRBV7-2; a possible D gene is TRBD1 (5 bases). Germline CDR1 reads SGHTA; CDR2 reads FQGNSA. The CDR3 length is 14 residues. The germline V and J ends were trimmed by 5 bases and 7 bases, with 12 bases remaining between them. The CDR3 sequence is CASSPDTINSPLHF. CDR3 sequence (DNA): TGTGCCAGCAGCCCGGACACCATCAATTCACCCCTCCACTTT.

The chain uses TRBV5-1 and TRBJ2-7; 8 bases map to TRBD1. The J segment lost 5 bases and the V segment lost 1 base, leaving 5 bases of the junction unmatched. Germline V gives CDR1 SGHRS, CDR2 YFSETQ. CDR3 length equals 14 residues. CDR3 nucleotide sequence: TGCGCCAGCAGCTTGAGGACAGGGATGAACGAGCAGTACTTC. It encodes CASSLRTGMNEQYF.

This chain connects TRBV7-9 to TRBJ2-1, with D possibly being TRBD1 (5 bases). CDR1 is SEHNR and CDR2 is FQNEAQ in the germline V gene (reference sequence). Trimming pared 0 bases from V and 3 bases from J, leaving 15 bases between. The CDR3 is made up of 17 amino acids. The DNA for the CDR3 is TGTGCCAGCAGCTTAGCCGGCGGATGGGGCAGCTACAATGAGCAGTTCTTC. Protein: CASSLAGGWGSYNEQFF.

The V call is TRBV19, the J call TRBJ2-7; 9 bases fit TRBD1. Germline CDR1 and CDR2: LNHDA and SQIVND (reference sequence). This CDR3 has 13 amino acids. The V gene end was trimmed by 4 bases and the J gene end by 3 bases; junction bases not matched to a gene: 1. The CDR3 loop reads CASSTTGGYEQYF. The DNA of the CDR3 is TGTGCCAGTAGTACGACAGGGGGCTACGAGCAGTACTTC. Full variable domain (remainder filled in from reference TRBV19 and TRBJ2-7): DGGITQSPKYLFRKEGQNVTLSCEQNLNHDAMYWYRQDPGQGLRLIYYSQIVNDFQKGDIAEGYSVSREKKESFPLTVTSAQKNPTAFYLCASSTTGGYEQYFGPGTRLTVT.

The chain joins TRBV2 to TRBJ2-1; 11 bases map to TRBD1. The V segment lost 7 bases and the J segment 10 bases; nucleotides outside the gene matches: 6. In germline, CDR1 is SNHLY, CDR2 FYNNEI. The CDR3 has 13 amino acids. The CDR3 region has the DNA TGTGCCAGCACCGGACAGGGGGCACTGGAGCAGTTCTTC. Its protein is CASTGQGALEQFF.

The sample holds a few counts of this clonotype. This sequence may be a read error, since a much larger clone differs from it by one base. The chain combines TRBV6-6 with TRBJ1-2; no clear D. Germline lookup yields CDR1 MNHNY and CDR2 SVGAGI (reference sequence). V was trimmed by 6 bases and J by 6 bases, leaving 23 bases between them. The length of the CDR3 is 16 residues. This chain's CDR3 is CASRTSDDSPLHGYTF. The CDR3 DNA is TGTGCCAGCAGGACTTCGGACGATTCCCCTCTCCATGGCTACACCTTC.

The chain employs TRBV10-3 and TRBJ1-1; 8 bases are a match to TRBD1. Germline lookup yields CDR1 ENHRY and CDR2 SYGVKD. The CDR3 contains 15 residues. V lost 3 bases to trimming and J lost 5 bases; unmatched junction nucleotides: 8. CDR3 protein: CAISDLTGESTEAFF. In DNA, the CDR3 is TGTGCCATCAGTGACTTGACAGGGGAGTCGACTGAAGCTTTCTTT.

The chain recombines TRBV7-9 with TRBJ2-4, with 8 bases that match TRBD2. J was trimmed by 4 bases and V by 6 bases; bases with no gene match: 5. The CDR3 contains 14 residues. CDR1 and CDR2 (germline): SEHNR, FQNEAQ (reference sequence). CDR3 nucleotide sequence: TGTGCCAGCAGTTCCGGGAGGGCGAAAAACATTCAGTACTTC. It is translated as CASSSGRAKNIQYF.

This clonotype was recorded a few times. The chain employs TRBV11-2 and TRBJ2-3, with no clear D. V lost 3 bases to trimming and J lost 2 bases, with 9 bases between them. Per germline, CDR1 SGHAT and CDR2 FQNNGV. CDR3 length: 14 amino acids. The CDR3 protein is CASSFGVVTDTQYF. The CDR3 region has the DNA TGTGCCAGCAGCTTCGGCGTAGTCACAGATACGCAGTATTTT. Together with reference TRBV11-2 and TRBJ2-3, the CDR3 gives the full variable domain: EAGVAQSPRYKIIEKRQSVAFWCNPISGHATLYWYQQILGQGPKLLIQFQNNGVVDDSQLPKDRFSAERLKGVDSTLKIQPAKLEDSAVYLCASSFGVVTDTQYFGPGTRLTVL.

This chain links TRBV4-3 with TRBJ1-1; no clear D gene. Germline loops: CDR1 LGHNA, CDR2 YSLEER. CDR3 size: 15 residues. The germline V and J ends were trimmed by 0 bases and 0 bases, with 8 bases remaining between them. CDR3 nucleotide sequence: TGCGCCAGCAGCCAAGATGGAATGATGAACACTGAAGCTTTCTTT. Translating gives CASSQDGMMNTEAFF.

This clonotype was seen only a few times. The chain couples TRBV28 to TRBJ1-2, with a tentative D call TRBD1 (6 bases). This CDR3 has 12 residues. Between the trimmed V and J ends, which lost 6 bases and 8 bases, there was a span of 13 bases. From germline, CDR1 is MDHEN and CDR2 SYDVKM. The CDR3 protein is CASSPGQSGYTF. As DNA, the CDR3 is TGTGCCAGCAGCCCCGGACAGAGCGGCTACACCTTC.

This clonotype was detected many times. The CDR3 DNA reads as TGTGCCAGCAGCCCGCTAGCGCCTCGCTACAATGAGCAGTTCTTC. Translated, it gives CASSPLAPRYNEQFF. The rearrangement links TRBV6-2 or TRBV6-3 to TRBJ2-1; possibly TRBD2 for D (6 bases). This CDR3 contains 15 residues. Germline V gene data show CDR1 as MNHEY and CDR2 as SVGEGT. The ends were cut back, 6 bases at V and 3 bases at J, with 15 bases in the middle.

The table lists this clonotype with a few counts. The chain carries TRBV7-9 and TRBJ2-3; D is possibly TRBD2 (6 bases). The CDR3 extends over 15 amino acids. V dropped 5 bases and J dropped 7 bases, with 19 bases sitting between them. CDR1 and CDR2 (germline): SEHNR, FQNEAQ (reference sequence). CDR3 in amino acids: CASSPPPGGGNTQYF. CDR3 bases: TGTGCCAGCAGCCCCCCCCCGGGTGGGGGGAATACGCAGTATTTT.

This clonotype is judged medium-sized. The V and J genes are TRBV7-7 and TRBJ2-1; D possibly corresponds to TRBD1 (6 bases). The CDR3 runs 13 residues. V was shortened by 5 bases and J by 4 bases, with 9 bases between the two germline ends. CDR1 SSHAT and CDR2 FNYEAQ come from the germline V gene (reference sequence). The CDR3 DNA reads TGTGCCAGCAGCCCGGACAGTTACAATGAGCAGTTCTTC. Translated, it gives CASSPDSYNEQFF.

This clonotype was detected only a few times. V gene TRBV15 combines with J gene TRBJ2-3; TRBD2 aligns across 15 bases. Unmatched junction bases numbered 5, after V lost 4 bases and J lost 3 bases. The CDR3 length is 17 residues. Germline V CDR1 and CDR2: LNHNV, YYDKDF (reference sequence). The CDR3 DNA sequence: TGTGCCACCAGCACTGGGACTAGCGGGGGGAAGACAGATACGCAGTATTTT. As protein: CATSTGTSGGKTDTQYF.

In this sample, this clonotype turned up many times. The CDR3: CASSLVGNNEQFF. The CDR3 nucleotides read TGTGCCAGCAGCTTAGTTGGAAACAATGAGCAGTTCTTC. V is TRBV11-3 and J is TRBJ2-1; D is uncertain. V was clipped by 1 base and J by 5 bases, with 6 bases between them. This CDR3 comprises 13 residues. Looked up from germline, CDR1 is SGHNT and CDR2 is YENEEA.

As DNA, the CDR3 is TGTGCCAGCAGCTTTGGGGGCGGGGATACGCAGTATTTT. Protein product: CASSFGGGDTQYF. The chain combines TRBV7-3 with TRBJ2-3; D may be TRBD1 (6 bases). The CDR3 runs 13 residues. V was shortened by 3 bases and J by 6 bases, with 10 bases between the two germline ends. Germline CDR1 and CDR2: SGHTA and FQGTGA.

This clonotype was seen ten or more times. The gene calls are TRBV7-2 and TRBJ2-7; a possible D gene is TRBD2 (7 bases). V gave up 5 bases and J gave up 5 bases, with 22 bases separating them. CDR1 and CDR2 (germline): SGHTA, FQGNSA. The CDR3 runs to 16 residues. The CDR3 DNA sequence: TGTGCCAGCAGCCCCCGGGTAGGGGGAGGGTCCAACGAGCAGTACTTC. This sequence encodes CASSPRVGGGSNEQYF.